The source of this T cell receptor (beta chain) is a study of beta chain features in type 1 diabetes. Expressed TCRB transcripts were sequenced because the entire RNA isolate underwent reverse transcription. Data came from immunoSEQ multiplex PCR; TCRdb stores just in-frame clones and leaves some out. The data contain some 360,000 clones, about 20% of them singletons. Trimming removed 0 bases from V and 6 bases from J; junction bases left unmatched: 8. The CDR3 runs 15 residues. The germline V gene has CDR1 SGDLS and CDR2 YYNGEE. The count of this clone is one. Its antigen is as yet unknown. Study conclusions and caveats: Researchers cautioned that cDNA sequencing could over-represent cells with high TCR expression.

The rearrangement links TRBV9 to TRBJ2-7, with 8 nucleotides matching TRBD2. The origin of this receptor is a woman under 30 in good health. Sequencing was carried out using naive CD4+ T cells from blood. CDR3 DNA sequence: TGTGCCAGCAGCGTAGAAGGTTACGGGAGGGGCGAGCAGTACTTC. As protein: CASSVEGYGRGEQYF.